These T cell receptor beta chains were read from a single sample in a study of post-analysis software for immune sequencing data. TCRdb analysed the PCR reads with MiXCR anew, one entry per CDR3 protein. The profile covers almost 700,000 distinct CDR3 sequences, with approximately 60% appearing a single time and around 11% taken by the ten largest. The specimen was blood. All receptors come from a girl under 10 years old with multiple sclerosis. The conserved cysteine and the conserved F or W are not part of the CDR3 here.

V: TRBV20-1; J: TRBJ2-1; CDR3: SAPVSGRRANEQF
V: TRBV29-1; J: TRBJ2-5; CDR3: SVLWIGLAETQY
V: TRBV7-2; J: TRBJ1-5; CDR3: ASSPESGGFNQPQH
V: TRBV7-6; J: TRBJ2-3; CDR3: ASSSPTDVGDTQY
V: TRBV6-5; J: TRBJ1-4; CDR3: ASSYSSGEKLF
V: TRBV7-9; J: TRBJ2-1; CDR3: ASSLGAGVSHNEQF
V: TRBV7-9; J: TRBJ2-3; CDR3: ASSLSASRITDTQY
V: TRBV28; J: TRBJ2-3; CDR3: ASKALAGVTDTQY
V: TRBV6-5; J: TRBJ2-7; CDR3: ASSSPRTGDIYEQY
V: TRBV29-1; J: TRBJ2-5; CDR3: SVEVRGYQETQY
V: TRBV29-1; J: TRBJ1-2; CDR3: SVAEGVNYGYT
V: TRBV11-2; J: TRBJ1-6; CDR3: AGSLGGLRTSYNSPLH
V: TRBV29-1; J: TRBJ2-2; CDR3: SVVGLVPGELF
V: TRBV9; J: TRBJ1-2; CDR3: ASSVRVPGMVGGYI
V: TRBV3-1; J: TRBJ2-5; CDR3: ASSQSSGRGNEQY
V: TRBV12-3/TRBV12-4; J: TRBJ2-1; CDR3: ASSLRGLRKNEQF
V: TRBV6-5; J: TRBJ2-1; CDR3: ASSPPVVNEQF
V: TRBV12-3/TRBV12-4; J: TRBJ2-3; CDR3: ASSPDGRPAFTDTQY
V: TRBV6-5; J: TRBJ1-2; CDR3: ASSSGPIHYGYT
V: TRBV7-9; J: TRBJ2-5; CDR3: ASSPLLGRQETQY
V: TRBV12-3/TRBV12-4; J: -; CDR3: ASSLHYPYEQY
V: TRBV4-3; J: TRBJ2-1; CDR3: ASSQDQGRTSGGADEQF
V: TRBV12-3/TRBV12-4; J: TRBJ2-1; CDR3: ASSLSTSGNEQF
V: TRBV6-1; J: TRBJ2-7; CDR3: ASITGTASYKQY
V: TRBV20-1; J: TRBJ1-2; CDR3: SAPLRGLPYGYT
V: TRBV6-6; J: TRBJ1-4; CDR3: ASSYGVSGEKLF
V: TRBV6-2/TRBV6-3; J: TRBJ1-5; CDR3: ASTPGQNFNQPQH
V: TRBV29-1; J: TRBJ1-5; CDR3: SAAGVGQPQH
V: TRBV6-5; J: TRBJ1-6; CDR3: ASSYSTGSNSPLH
V: TRBV30; J: TRBJ2-1; CDR3: AWSIWGYVRSEQF
V: TRBV6-6; J: TRBJ2-7; CDR3: ASSFNLDSEQY
V: TRBV6-5; J: TRBJ2-1; CDR3: ASSYSRGSLNLEQF
V: TRBV5-1; J: TRBJ2-3; CDR3: ASSLWTSGKGTDTQY
V: TRBV12-3/TRBV12-4; J: TRBJ1-2; CDR3: ASSFGRQGGYT
V: TRBV20-1; J: TRBJ1-2; CDR3: SARDSGQGNYGYT